Below, 30 T cell receptor beta chains from the same sample are listed, as sequenced in a study of shared clonotypes between healthy human individuals. Data came from immunoSEQ multiplex PCR; TCRdb stores just in-frame clones and leaves some out. The sample carries roughly 680,000 clones, approximately 72% recorded once. Source material: memory CD4+ T cells sorted from blood. The subset here: CD45RA-negative fraction. The receptors derive from a woman aged 25 to 39 in good health.

This clone has only a few counts. This chain connects TRBV29-1 to TRBJ1-1, with a weak D call TRBD1 (5 bases). In germline, CDR1 is SQVTM, CDR2 ANQGSEA. V lost 4 bases to trimming and J lost 3 bases, with 9 bases between them. This CDR3 contains 12 residues. CDR3 in DNA: TGCAGCGTTGCCGGGGGAGACACTGAAGCTTTCTTT. It is translated as CSVAGGDTEAFF.

V gene TRBV18 combines with J gene TRBJ2-7, with TRBD1 identical over 9 bases. This CDR3 is 14 amino acids long. With 5 bases clipped from V and 5 bases from J, the junction kept 7 bases outside the gene matches. Germline CDR1 is KGHSH and CDR2 is LQKENI. The chain's CDR3 is CASSITGGGDEQYF. CDR3 sequence (DNA): TGTGCCAGCTCAATCACAGGGGGCGGGGACGAGCAGTACTTC.

This chain uses TRBV7-3 with TRBJ2-3, with 15 positions matching TRBD2. Germline lookup yields CDR1 SGHTA and CDR2 FQGTGA. V was clipped by 5 bases and J by 1 base; unmatched bases: 4. There are 17 residues in the CDR3. The CDR3 sequence: CASSAGLAGGGTDTQYF. The CDR3 DNA is TGTGCCAGCAGCGCGGGACTAGCGGGAGGTGGCACAGATACGCAGTATTTT.

This clone was seen a handful of times. The gene calls are TRBV5-1 and TRBJ2-3; D gene ambiguous. The germline V gene has CDR1 SGHRS and CDR2 YFSETQ. V shed 0 bases and J shed 3 bases, with 14 bases lying between them. CDR3 size: 16 residues. CDR3 in amino acids: CASSLGTSDVTDTQYF. The CDR3 nucleotides are TGCGCCAGCAGCTTGGGGACGTCGGATGTGACAGATACGCAGTATTTT.

The J gene is TRBJ2-7, the V gene TRBV18; possible D gene TRBD1, 5 bases. This CDR3 region has 12 residues. Germline V CDR1 and CDR2: KGHSH, LQKENI. V shed 3 bases and J shed 5 bases, with 8 bases lying between them. Written as DNA, the CDR3 is TGTGCCAGCTCACCCGCAGGGCACGAGCAGTACTTC. Protein sequence: CASSPAGHEQYF.

As concerns this clone: The sample holds other DNA sequences that translate to the same CDR3. The chain has TRBV29-1 and TRBJ2-5; the match to TRBD1 covers 7 bases. This CDR3 is built from 12 residues. With V trimmed by 6 bases and J by 1 base, 2 bases remained unmatched. The germline V gene has CDR1 SQVTM and CDR2 ANQGSEA. The CDR3, as DNA: TGCAGCGTGAGGGACAGCCAAGAGACCCAGTACTTC. Translated: CSVRDSQETQYF.

The CDR3, as DNA: TGTGCCAGCAGTAGGGCCCCTCAAGAGACCCAGTACTTC. It is translated as CASSRAPQETQYF. The chain employs TRBV2 and TRBJ2-5; D is uncertain. Germline-derived CDR1 and CDR2 are SNHLY and FYNNEI. The CDR3 is 13 amino acids. V was shortened by 5 bases and J by 2 bases, with 9 bases between the two germline ends.

The chain carries TRBV4-2 and TRBJ2-1, with 9 bases that match TRBD2. Germline V gene lookup returns CDR1 LGHNA and CDR2 YNFKEQ. J lost 4 bases, V lost 11 bases, and 9 bases had no gene match. The CDR3 totals 14 residues. The CDR3 spells CASGGGEGYNEQFF. CDR3 nucleotide sequence: TGTGCCTCCGGCGGGGGGGAAGGGTACAATGAGCAGTTCTTC.

The chain uses TRBV5-6 and TRBJ1-1; D remains ambiguous. This CDR3 is 14 amino acids long. Germline CDR1 and CDR2: SGHDT and YYEEEE. Trimming pared 0 bases from V and 6 bases from J, leaving 12 bases between. The CDR3 spells CASSLGSVRPEAFF. The CDR3 bases are TGTGCCAGCAGCTTGGGGTCTGTGAGGCCTGAAGCTTTCTTT.

Turning to this clone: This sample includes further DNA sequences coding for the same CDR3. This rearrangement joins TRBV30 to TRBJ1-2, with unresolved D. Germline CDR1 reads GTSNPN; CDR2 reads SVGIG (reference sequence). The V and J ends lost 0 bases and 5 bases respectively, with 4 bases between them. The CDR3 totals 11 residues. The CDR3, as DNA: TGTGCCTGGAGTGTCAGTTATGGCTACACCTTC. Amino acid sequence: CAWSVSYGYTF.

J is TRBJ2-3 and V is TRBV6-1, with TRBD2 identical over 7 bases. This CDR3 is built from 14 residues. Germline values: CDR1 MNHNS, CDR2 SASEGT. Germline trimming cut 5 bases from V and 0 bases from J; bases unmatched to any gene: 2. Here the CDR3 reads CASSLLASTDTQYF. In DNA form, the CDR3 reads TGTGCCAGCAGTTTACTAGCGAGCACAGATACGCAGTATTTT.

This clone occurred a few times. Other DNA sequences from this sample encode an identical CDR3 as well. V is TRBV5-6 and J is TRBJ1-2; D is undetermined. Trimming took off 0 bases at V and 8 bases at J, with 5 bases between the two ends. The CDR3 is made up of 11 amino acids. The germline V gene has CDR1 SGHDT and CDR2 YYEEEE. The CDR3 is CASSLEGGYTF. The CDR3 bases are TGTGCCAGCAGCTTGGAAGGGGGCTACACCTTC. The whole variable domain, remainder taken from reference TRBV5-6 and TRBJ1-2, is DAGVTQSPTHLIKTRGQQVTLRCSPKSGHDTVSWYQQALGQGPQFIFQYYEEEERQRGNFPDRFSGHQFPNYSSELNVNALLLGDSALYLCASSLEGGYTFGSGTRLTVV.

The rearrangement links TRBV7-7 to TRBJ2-5, with a weak D call TRBD1 (5 bases). V was trimmed by 5 bases and J by 2 bases, leaving 12 bases between them. This CDR3 has 14 residues. Germline loops: CDR1 SSHAT, CDR2 FNYEAQ (reference sequence). Written as DNA, the CDR3 is TGTGCCAGCAGCCCGCTAGGACATCAAGAGACCCAGTACTTC. Its protein product is CASSPLGHQETQYF.

CDR3 sequence: CASSLGSTLVEQFF. The CDR3 DNA sequence: TGTGCCAGCAGCTTAGGGTCGACCTTAGTTGAGCAGTTCTTC. The gene calls are TRBV7-9 and TRBJ2-1; D is unclear. This CDR3 contains 14 residues. Germline V lookup: CDR1 SEHNR, CDR2 FQNEAQ (reference sequence). Trimming shortened V by 1 base and J by 9 bases, and 13 bases separated the two germline ends.

The chain employs TRBV25-1 and TRBJ1-1; D is undetermined. Germline CDR1 reads MGHDK; CDR2 reads SYGVNS. V was cut by 0 bases and J by 1 base, with 12 bases left in between. The CDR3 is 16 residues long. DNA for the CDR3: TGTGCCAGCAGTGAATATGAGGGTCGGGGGAACACTGAAGCTTTCTTT. It encodes CASSEYEGRGNTEAFF.

This clone was counted between two and nine times. This chain uses TRBV30 with TRBJ1-2; 8 positions agree with TRBD1. The V and J ends lost 4 bases and 2 bases, in that order; junction bases with no gene match: 6. This CDR3 spans 14 amino acids. Germline V CDR1 and CDR2: GTSNPN, SVGIG (reference sequence). The CDR3: CAWTPRGPNYGYTF. CDR3 coding DNA: TGTGCCTGGACTCCCAGGGGGCCCAACTATGGCTACACCTTC.

The chain has TRBV20-1 and TRBJ2-1; D gene ambiguous. V shed 7 bases and J shed 7 bases, with 11 bases lying between them. Germline lookup yields CDR1 DFQATT and CDR2 SNEGSKA (reference sequence). The CDR3 has 11 amino acids. The CDR3 here is CSVGPWNEQFF. The CDR3 DNA reads as TGCAGTGTAGGGCCCTGGAATGAGCAGTTCTTC.

The rearrangement joins TRBV18 to TRBJ2-5; a weak D match, TRBD1 (5 bases). CDR3 size: 16 residues. The V gene lost 0 bases and the J gene lost 0 bases, with 11 bases spanning the gap. Germline V gives CDR1 KGHSH, CDR2 LQKENI. CDR3 amino acids: CASSPPHRPNQETQYF. The CDR3, as DNA: TGTGCCAGCTCACCACCCCACAGGCCAAACCAAGAGACCCAGTACTTC.

A remark on this clone: This sample includes further DNA sequences coding for the same CDR3. The chain combines TRBV18 with TRBJ1-1; D remains ambiguous. This CDR3 spans 14 amino acids. With 6 bases removed from V and 0 bases from J, the gap between germline ends came to 11 bases. Germline CDR1 is KGHSH and CDR2 is LQKENI. CDR3 bases: TGTGCCAGCTCTCTAGGTCAGATGAACACTGAAGCTTTCTTT. This gives the protein CASSLGQMNTEAFF.

This chain connects TRBV11-2 to TRBJ2-7; 9 nucleotides match TRBD2. Looked up from germline, CDR1 is SGHAT and CDR2 is FQNNGV. Trimming took 4 bases from V and 0 from J; bases not matched to a gene: 7. This CDR3 is built from 16 residues. CDR3 region: CASSSGGTSHSYEQYF. The CDR3 DNA reads as TGTGCCAGCAGCTCCGGCGGGACTAGCCACTCCTACGAGCAGTACTTC.

The V and J genes are TRBV9 and TRBJ1-5; D is possibly TRBD1 (6 bases). Germline V gives CDR1 SGDLS, CDR2 YYNGEE. This CDR3 contains 14 residues. V was shortened by 4 bases and J by 1 base, with 9 bases between the two germline ends. The CDR3 bases are TGTGCCAGCAGCTTAGGACAGAGCAATCAGCCCCAGCATTTT. It encodes CASSLGQSNQPQHF.

The V and J genes are TRBV27 and TRBJ2-7; 13 bases match TRBD2. In germline, CDR1 is MNHEY, CDR2 SMNVEV (reference sequence). The CDR3 is made up of 14 amino acids. The V gene end was trimmed by 6 bases and the J gene end by 7 bases; junction bases not matched to a gene: 6. CDR3 DNA sequence: TGTGCCAGCAGACTAGCGGGGGGGTTGGGTGAGCAGTACTTC. Its translation: CASRLAGGLGEQYF.

The chain joins TRBV18 to TRBJ2-7, with D unclear. V was shortened by 3 bases and J by 1 base, with 16 bases between the two germline ends. The CDR3 length is 16 residues. The germline gives CDR1 KGHSH, CDR2 LQKENI. The CDR3 reads CASSPRRPESSYEQYF. In DNA, the CDR3 is TGTGCCAGCTCACCGAGAAGACCTGAGTCTTCCTACGAGCAGTACTTC.

The rearrangement uses TRBV7-8 and TRBJ2-6; 10 bases are a match to TRBD1. Per germline, CDR1 SGHVS and CDR2 FQNEAQ. The V gene end was trimmed by 5 bases and the J gene end by 3 bases; junction bases not matched to a gene: 16. The CDR3 loop spans 20 amino acids. CDR3 nucleotide sequence: TGTGCCAGCAGCCGTCTGCCTAATGGACAGGGGGTACTTGGGGCCAACGTCCTGACTTTC. The encoded protein is CASSRLPNGQGVLGANVLTF.

This clone was seen just once. The V gene is TRBV5-1, the J gene TRBJ2-7; 10 bases match TRBD1. There are 14 residues in the CDR3. Trimming removed 4 bases from V and 4 bases from J; junction bases left unmatched: 5. Germline lookup yields CDR1 SGHRS and CDR2 YFSETQ. CDR3 nucleotide sequence: TGCGCCAGCAGCCGAGGGACAGGGGAATACGAGCAGTACTTC. Its translation is CASSRGTGEYEQYF.

The V and J genes are TRBV10-2 and TRBJ2-5, with D hard to call. The CDR3 spans 13 residues. V was cut by 6 bases and J by 4 bases, with 12 bases left in between. In germline, CDR1 is WSHSY, CDR2 SAAADI. CDR3: CASRKRSTETQYF. In nucleotides, the CDR3 is TGCGCCAGCAGGAAGCGCTCCACAGAGACCCAGTACTTC.

This clone came up a few times. The chain's CDR3 is CASRRGQGVYNEQFF. CDR3 nucleotides: TGTGCCAGCAGGCGGGGGCAGGGTGTGTACAATGAGCAGTTCTTC. This chain joins TRBV28 and TRBJ2-1, with D possibly being TRBD2 (7 bases). Deletions cut 6 bases from V and 4 bases from J, with 16 bases between. This CDR3 contains 15 residues. Germline assignment: CDR1 MDHEN and CDR2 SYDVKM.

This chain joins TRBV6-5 and TRBJ2-7; D not resolved. The CDR3 totals 8 residues. CDR1 MNHEY and CDR2 SVGAGI come from the germline V gene. V was pared by 11 bases and J by 3 bases, with 2 bases between. CDR3 in DNA: TGTGCCGTCTACGAGCAGTACTTC. It encodes CAVYEQYF.

This clone was observed a few times. The genes are TRBV28 and TRBJ1-1; D may be TRBD1 (5 bases). There are 14 residues in the CDR3. V gave up 3 bases and J gave up 4 bases, with 12 bases separating them. Per germline, CDR1 MDHEN and CDR2 SYDVKM. CDR3 in amino acids: CASSLGQGFTEAFF. DNA of the CDR3: TGTGCCAGCAGTTTGGGTCAGGGTTTCACTGAAGCTTTCTTT.

This rearrangement joins TRBV28 to TRBJ2-3, with 9 bases that match TRBD2. This CDR3 has 13 amino acids. Losses at the gene ends were 6 bases for V and 5 bases for J; bases not matched to a gene: 3. Germline loops: CDR1 MDHEN, CDR2 SYDVKM. CDR3 coding DNA: TGTGCCAGCAGCTTAGCGGGAGAAGATACGCAGTATTTT. This translates into CASSLAGEDTQYF.